This T cell receptor (beta chain) was documented in a study of OX40 agonist ivuxolimab in advanced cancers. Background on the whole study: The costimulatory receptor OX40 (CD134) was targeted by ivuxolimab, a fully human IgG2 agonistic monoclonal antibody. Intravenous ivuxolimab was administered to patients every 2 weeks at six dose levels: 0.01, 0.1, 0.3, 1.5, 3 and 10 mg/kg. Of the approximately 54 dose-escalation patients, hepatocellular carcinoma was present in around 20, melanoma in around 15, renal cell carcinoma in 9 and head and neck cancer in 9. In the dose-escalation cohort, more than 80% of patients were male, and the mean age was roughly 60 years with a range of roughly 20 to 80. Prior anti-PD-1, anti-PD-L1 or anti-CTLA-4 therapy was permitted, and checkpoint inhibitors had been received by about 37% of dose-escalation patients. Partial responses occurred in three dose-escalation patients, of whom one had hepatocellular carcinoma and two had cutaneous melanoma. Peripheral TCRbeta sequencing aimed to test whether ivuxolimab altered TCR sequence diversity and caused clonal T-cell expansion. The paper reports the monotherapy dose-escalation portion (N of about 51 patients) of the phase I ivuxolimab trial. General study outcomes and caveats: The antigen specificity of the peripheral T cells that underwent clonal expansion was not determined. Partial responders in the 0.1-3.0 mg/kg groups had among the lowest normalized peripheral clonal expansion, especially among CD8+ T cells. Low levels of normalized T-cell clonal expansion were also seen in some nonresponding patients. After ivuxolimab, more expanded clones were found on average in CD8+ T cells than in CD4+ T cells. At doses of 0.1 to 3.0 mg/kg, clonal expansion of both CD4+ and CD8+ T cells in blood was seen between baseline and week 6.

The trial excluded patients who had a history of autoimmune disease or were on systemic immunosuppression. Peripheral blood for TCR sequencing was collected from all dose cohorts at baseline, on cycle 4 day 1, and on cycle 7 day 1. The samples were taken from a phase I, first-in-human, multicenter, open-label dose-escalation trial of ivuxolimab. The trial enrolled adults with locally advanced or metastatic head and neck squamous cell, hepatocellular, melanoma or renal cell carcinoma. Before TCR sequencing, CD4+ and CD8+ T cells were separately sorted from peripheral blood. In this sample, this clone turned up a few times. No antigen is known for it. No base quality values were provided; no much bigger clone lies one nucleotide off. Genomic DNA was extracted from sorted cells for sequencing of the TCRbeta CDR3 region. TCRbeta CDR3 regions were sequenced using the immunoSEQ Assay. Entries here come from immuneACCESS through TCRdb and include only in-frame sequences with V and J called. Some clones fail to appear in such tables; in the studies checked, an unresolved V gene covers under half of the shortfall, and the cause of the remainder is unknown. The table for this sample lists 65,000 to 80,000 clones; around nine tenths of them were counted only once. The ten most abundant clones make up just over 0.75% of the sample.

V lost 0 bases and J lost 8 bases; the stretch between them is 13 bases long. The germline V gene sets CDR1 to LGHNA and CDR2 to YNFKEQ. The CDR3 measures 14 amino acids from cysteine to phenylalanine. Only the CDR3 DNA stays, 42 bases, in frame from base 1. The chain links TRBV4-2 with TRBJ1-2; TRBD1 is perhaps the D gene, given 6 matching bases. Material: CD4+ or CD8+ T cells sorted from blood, obtained in a trial of the OX40 agonist ivuxolimab. The clonotype was recovered from an adult with an advanced solid tumor such as melanoma, head and neck, liver or kidney cancer. The nucleotide sequence reads TGTGCCAGCAGCCAAGATCAACAGGGTAGAGGCTACACCTTC. Its protein reads: CASSQDQQGRGYTF.